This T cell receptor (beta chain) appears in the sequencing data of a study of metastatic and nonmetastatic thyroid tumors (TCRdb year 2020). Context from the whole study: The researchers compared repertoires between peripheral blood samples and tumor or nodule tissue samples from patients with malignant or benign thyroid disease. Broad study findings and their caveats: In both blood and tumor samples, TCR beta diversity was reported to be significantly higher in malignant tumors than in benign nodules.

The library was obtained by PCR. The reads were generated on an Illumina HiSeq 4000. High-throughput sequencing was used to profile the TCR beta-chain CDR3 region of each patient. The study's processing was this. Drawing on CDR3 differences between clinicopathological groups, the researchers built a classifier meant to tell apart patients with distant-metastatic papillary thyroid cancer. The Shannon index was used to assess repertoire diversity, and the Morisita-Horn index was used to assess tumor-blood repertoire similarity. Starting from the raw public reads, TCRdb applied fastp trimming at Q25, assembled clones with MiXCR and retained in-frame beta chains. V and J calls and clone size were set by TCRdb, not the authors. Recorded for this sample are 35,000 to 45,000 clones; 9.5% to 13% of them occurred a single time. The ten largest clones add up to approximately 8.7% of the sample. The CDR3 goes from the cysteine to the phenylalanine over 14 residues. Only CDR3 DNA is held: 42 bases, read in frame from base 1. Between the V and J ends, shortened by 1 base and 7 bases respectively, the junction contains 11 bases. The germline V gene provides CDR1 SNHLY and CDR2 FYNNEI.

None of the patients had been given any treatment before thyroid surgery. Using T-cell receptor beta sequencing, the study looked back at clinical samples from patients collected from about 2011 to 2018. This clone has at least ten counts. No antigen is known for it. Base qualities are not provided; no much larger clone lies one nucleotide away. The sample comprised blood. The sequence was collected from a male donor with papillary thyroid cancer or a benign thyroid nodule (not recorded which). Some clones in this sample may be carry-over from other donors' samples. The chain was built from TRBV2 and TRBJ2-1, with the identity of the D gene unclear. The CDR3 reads CASSEGLEWNEQFF. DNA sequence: TGTGCCAGCAGTGAAGGGCTAGAGTGGAATGAGCAGTTCTTC.